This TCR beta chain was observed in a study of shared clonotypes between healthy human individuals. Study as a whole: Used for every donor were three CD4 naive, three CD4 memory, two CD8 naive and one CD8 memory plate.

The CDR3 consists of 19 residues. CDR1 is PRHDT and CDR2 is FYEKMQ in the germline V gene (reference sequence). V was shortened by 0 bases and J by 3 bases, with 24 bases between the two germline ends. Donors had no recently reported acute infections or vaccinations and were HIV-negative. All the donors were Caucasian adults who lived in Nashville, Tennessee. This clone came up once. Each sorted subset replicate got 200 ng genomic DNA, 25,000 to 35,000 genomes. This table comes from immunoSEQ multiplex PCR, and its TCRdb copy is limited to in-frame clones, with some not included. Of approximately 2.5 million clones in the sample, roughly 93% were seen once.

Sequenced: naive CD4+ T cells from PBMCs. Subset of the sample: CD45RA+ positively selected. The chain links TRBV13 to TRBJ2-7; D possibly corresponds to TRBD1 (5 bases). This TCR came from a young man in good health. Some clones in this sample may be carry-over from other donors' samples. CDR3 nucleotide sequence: TGTGCCAGCAGCTTAGGCCTTCGGATGCGTAGGACATCTTTCTACGAGCAGTACTTC. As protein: CASSLGLRMRRTSFYEQYF.